This T cell receptor beta chain was observed in a study of T cells in Graves' hyperthyroidism and ophthalmopathy. Germline CDR1 is SNHLY and CDR2 is FYNNEI. The CDR3 contains 15 residues. V gave up 6 bases and J gave up 4 bases; unmatched junction bases: 9. TCR beta CDR3 region amplification was performed from RNA transcripts. When the TCR CDR3 underwent first-round RT-PCR, the HTBI primer set was used. TCRdb called the multiplex PCR reads again in MiXCR, with one record for every CDR3 protein. Among about 640,000 distinct CDR3 sequences, roughly 15% were seen once, and the ten largest hold roughly an eighth. This clonotype was detected a few times.

Sequenced input: blood. The chain recombines TRBV2 with TRBJ2-1, with 7 bases fitting TRBD1. This sequence originates from a woman aged 45-59 years with Graves' ophthalmopathy. The CDR3 DNA reads as TGTGCCAGCAGCGGAAGGACAGGAGATTACAATGAGCAGTTCTTC. It yields the protein CASSGRTGDYNEQFF.